These 7 T cell receptor beta chains came from one sample sequenced in a study of T cells in localized non-small cell lung cancer. Repertoires were generated with immunoSEQ multiplex PCR, while TCRdb's copy carries only in-frame clones and drops some. The sample gives 25,000 to 35,000 clones, 70% to 90% of which show up once; about 2.9% is in the top ten. The specimen comprised peripheral blood, sampled before any cancer treatment. The receptors here all came from a female donor older than 55 with stage I lung adenocarcinoma.

This chain uses TRBV5-1 with TRBJ2-3; D may be TRBD1 or TRBD2 (6 bases each). CDR3 length: 16 amino acids. V lost 0 bases and J 0 bases, leaving 11 bases between the germline ends. The germline CDR1 and CDR2 sequences are SGHRS and YFSETQ. The CDR3 DNA reads as TGCGCCAGCAGCTTGGGGGGGGCCCTGAGCACAGATACGCAGTATTTT. Protein product: CASSLGGALSTDTQYF.

This chain connects TRBV19 to TRBJ1-4; D perhaps matches TRBD1 (5 bases). Trimming removed 7 bases at V and 5 bases at J, with 17 bases between. The CDR3 loop spans 15 amino acids. Germline loops: CDR1 LNHDA, CDR2 SQIVND (reference sequence). CDR3 protein: CASTLGPSSNEKLFF. Written as DNA, the CDR3 is TGTGCCAGTACCCTGGGACCCTCCAGCAATGAAAAACTGTTTTTT.

This chain links TRBV28 with TRBJ1-5; tentative D call: TRBD1 (5 bases). V lost 5 bases and J 6 bases, leaving 8 bases between the germline ends. This CDR3 region has 12 residues. Per the germline V gene, CDR1 is MDHEN and CDR2 is SYDVKM. CDR3 in amino acids: CASSSRGQPQHF. The DNA for the CDR3 is TGTGCCAGCAGTAGTAGGGGTCAGCCCCAGCATTTT.

The rearrangement links TRBV20-1 to TRBJ1-5; no reliable D call. CDR1 is DFQATT and CDR2 is SNEGSKA in the germline V gene (reference sequence). V dropped 0 bases and J dropped 11 bases, with 8 bases sitting between them. CDR3 length equals 11 residues. Here the CDR3 reads CSAREGVAQHF. The CDR3 DNA reads as TGCAGTGCTAGAGAGGGTGTGGCCCAGCATTTT.

The rearrangement links TRBV5-6 to TRBJ2-1; the D gene could be TRBD1 or TRBD2 (5 bases each). There are 11 residues in the CDR3. The germline CDR1 and CDR2 sequences are SGHDT and YYEEEE. Trimming took 7 bases from V and 8 from J, leaving 10 bases between them. CDR3 sequence: CASGRGDEQFF. The CDR3 region has the DNA TGTGCCAGCGGGCGAGGGGATGAGCAGTTCTTC.

The gene calls are TRBV28 and TRBJ1-2; possible D gene TRBD1, 5 bases. The CDR3 is 13 residues long. Germline V gene sequence: CDR1 MDHEN, CDR2 SYDVKM. V was shortened by 6 bases and J by 2 bases, with 10 bases between the two germline ends. CDR3 in amino acids: CASRMGGNYGYTF. DNA of the CDR3: TGTGCCAGCAGAATGGGGGGGAACTATGGCTACACCTTC.

V gene TRBV9 combines with J gene TRBJ1-2, with TRBD1 matching 10 bases. This CDR3 comprises 17 residues. In germline, CDR1 is SGDLS, CDR2 YYNGEE. Germline trimming cut 0 bases from V and 5 bases from J; bases unmatched to any gene: 10. The CDR3 spells CASSVEDRGLLWYGYTF. CDR3 DNA sequence: TGTGCCAGCAGCGTAGAGGACAGGGGGTTACTGTGGTATGGCTACACCTTC.